The rows below give T cell receptor beta chains drawn from one sample of a study of T-cell memory formation after mild COVID-19. TCRdb redid the calling of the 5' RACE reads with MiXCR, one entry per CDR3 protein. The repertoire holds approximately 150,000 distinct CDR3 sequences, with 5.5% to 7% as singletons. Sample: PBMCs or a T cell subset sorted from them (not recorded which). These receptor sequences come from an adult woman who had mild COVID-19 (a few samples of this study predate the infection). Cell type and time point are not known. CDR3s include the opening cysteine and the closing phenylalanine or tryptophan. Fields, in order: V gene, J gene, clone size, CDR3 protein. Only part of the rows carry a size: once, few, many, or a class if the clone is expanded.

TRBV27	TRBJ1-2	NA	CASSLSGPNYGYTF
TRBV12-3/TRBV12-4	TRBJ1-2	many	CASSKRLNYGYTF
TRBV3-1	TRBJ2-1	many	CASSRRPTSSGRGNEQFF
TRBV5-4	TRBJ2-5	many	CASSPSGGDQETQYF
TRBV29-1	TRBJ1-5	few	CSALVDRGHPQHF
TRBV10-3	TRBJ1-5	NA	CAISGPPTGKSNQPQHF
TRBV18	TRBJ2-7	few	CASSPPLAGAYEQYF
TRBV12-3/TRBV12-4	TRBJ2-2	NA	CASSRILTGELFF
TRBV6-5	TRBJ2-3	many	CASTPAGSGTQYF
TRBV3-1	TRBJ2-1	NA	CASSPGNTYNEQFF
TRBV6-5	TRBJ2-6	NA	CASSYSEVGYSGANVLTF
TRBV7-9	TRBJ2-1	many	CASSLRGGTGLYNEQFF
TRBV14	TRBJ1-5	NA	CASSQDFLLRGWQPQHF
TRBV20-1	TRBJ1-1	many	CSARDARVPGYTEAFF
TRBV2	TRBJ2-1	few	CASGAGGRGEQFF
TRBV30	TRBJ1-1	NA	CAWTGGYTEAFF
TRBV12-3/TRBV12-4	TRBJ2-5	NA	CASSLGQETQYF
TRBV3-1	TRBJ2-2	many	CASSLRTGIGELFF
TRBV7-2	TRBJ2-4	many	CASSLETGLNIQYF
TRBV7-8	TRBJ1-5	NA	CASSLGTNQPQHF